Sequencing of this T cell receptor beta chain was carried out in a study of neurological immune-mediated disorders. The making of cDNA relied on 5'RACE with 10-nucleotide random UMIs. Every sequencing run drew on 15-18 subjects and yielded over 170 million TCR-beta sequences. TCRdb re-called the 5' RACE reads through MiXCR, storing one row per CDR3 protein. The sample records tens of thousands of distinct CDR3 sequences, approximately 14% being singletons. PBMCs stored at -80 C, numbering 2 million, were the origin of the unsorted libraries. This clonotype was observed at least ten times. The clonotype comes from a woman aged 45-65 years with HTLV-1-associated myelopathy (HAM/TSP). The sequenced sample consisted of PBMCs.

The CDR3 DNA is TGTGCCAGCGGACCTGACCCAGATACGCAGTATTTT. It translates to CASGPDPDTQYF. The chain combines TRBV12-3 or TRBV12-4 with TRBJ2-3; no definite D call. The length of the CDR3 is 12 residues. Trimming removed 8 bases at V and 4 bases at J, with 10 bases between.